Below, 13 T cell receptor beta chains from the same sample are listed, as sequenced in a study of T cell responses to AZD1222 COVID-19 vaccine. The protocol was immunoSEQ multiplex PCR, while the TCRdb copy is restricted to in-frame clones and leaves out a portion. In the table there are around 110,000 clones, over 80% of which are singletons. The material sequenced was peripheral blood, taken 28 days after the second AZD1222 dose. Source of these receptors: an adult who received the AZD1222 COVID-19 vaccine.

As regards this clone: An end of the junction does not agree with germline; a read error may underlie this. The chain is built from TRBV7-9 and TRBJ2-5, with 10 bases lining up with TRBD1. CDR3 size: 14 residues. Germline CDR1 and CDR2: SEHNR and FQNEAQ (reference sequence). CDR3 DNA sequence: TGTGCCAGCAGCCCTAGACAGGGGGCAGAGGCCCAGTACTTC. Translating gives CASSPRQGAEAQYF.

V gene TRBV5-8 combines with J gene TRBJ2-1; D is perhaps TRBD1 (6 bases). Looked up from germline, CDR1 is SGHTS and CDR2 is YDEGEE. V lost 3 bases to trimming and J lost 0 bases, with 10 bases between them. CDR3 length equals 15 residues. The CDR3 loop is CASSWDTSSYNEQFF. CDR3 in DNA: TGTGCCAGCAGCTGGGACACGAGCTCCTACAATGAGCAGTTCTTC.

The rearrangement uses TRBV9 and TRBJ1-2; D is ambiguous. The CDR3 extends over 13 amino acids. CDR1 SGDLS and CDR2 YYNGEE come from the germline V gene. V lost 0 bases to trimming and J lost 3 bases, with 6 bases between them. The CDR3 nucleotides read TGTGCCAGCAGCGTAGCCACGGACTATGGCTACACCTTC. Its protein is CASSVATDYGYTF.

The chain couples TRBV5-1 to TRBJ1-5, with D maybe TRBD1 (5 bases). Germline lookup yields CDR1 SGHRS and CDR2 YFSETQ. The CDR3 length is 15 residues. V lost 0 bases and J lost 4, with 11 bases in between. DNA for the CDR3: TGCGCCAGCAGCTTGGAAGGGACTTTTAATCAGCCCCAGCATTTT. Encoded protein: CASSLEGTFNQPQHF.

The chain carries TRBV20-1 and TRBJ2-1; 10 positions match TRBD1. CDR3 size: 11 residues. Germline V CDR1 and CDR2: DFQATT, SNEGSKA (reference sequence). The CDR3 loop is CGQTGGSEQFF. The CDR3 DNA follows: TGCGGACAGACAGGGGGCAGTGAGCAGTTCTTC.

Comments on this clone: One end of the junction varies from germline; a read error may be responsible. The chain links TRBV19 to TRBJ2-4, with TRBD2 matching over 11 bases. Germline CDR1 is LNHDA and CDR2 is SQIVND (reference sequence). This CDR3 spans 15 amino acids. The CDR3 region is CASSSGGAGKNIQYF. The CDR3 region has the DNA TGTGCCAGCAGTAGCGGGGGGGCCGGCAAAAACATTCAGTACTTC.

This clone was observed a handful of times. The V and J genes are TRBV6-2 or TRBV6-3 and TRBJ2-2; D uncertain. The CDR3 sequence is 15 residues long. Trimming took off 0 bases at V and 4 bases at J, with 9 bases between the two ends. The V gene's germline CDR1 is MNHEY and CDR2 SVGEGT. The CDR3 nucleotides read TGTGCCAGCAGTTACTCCGACTCTTCCACCGGGGAGCTGTTTTTT. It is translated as CASSYSDSSTGELFF.

Written as DNA, the CDR3 is TGTGCCAGCGGGGGCAGTAGCTCCTACGAGCAGTACTTC. Its translation is CASGGSSSYEQYF. The rearrangement joins TRBV28 to TRBJ2-7; TRBD1 is a possible D gene (6 bases). V lost 8 bases and J 0 bases, leaving 11 bases between the germline ends. CDR1 and CDR2 from the germline V gene are MDHEN and SYDVKM. This CDR3 has 13 residues.

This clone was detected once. Here the CDR3 reads CASTGRDFYGYTF. For the CDR3, the DNA is TGTGCCTCGACAGGGAGGGACTTCTATGGCTACACCTTC. This chain connects TRBV28 to TRBJ1-2, with 7 bases fitting TRBD1. This CDR3 contains 13 residues. V was pared by 11 bases and J by 4 bases, with 10 bases of the junction left unmatched. Germline V gene data show CDR1 as MDHEN and CDR2 as SYDVKM.

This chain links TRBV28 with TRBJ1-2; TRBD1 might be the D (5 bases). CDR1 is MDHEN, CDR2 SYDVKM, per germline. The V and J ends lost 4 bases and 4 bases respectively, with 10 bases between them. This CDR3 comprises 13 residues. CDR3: CASSWGGIYGYTF. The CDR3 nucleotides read TGTGCCAGCAGTTGGGGGGGTATCTATGGCTACACCTTC.

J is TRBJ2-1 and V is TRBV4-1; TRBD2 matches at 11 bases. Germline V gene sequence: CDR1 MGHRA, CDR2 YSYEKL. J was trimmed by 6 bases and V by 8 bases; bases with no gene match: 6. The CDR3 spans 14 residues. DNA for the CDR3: TGCGCCAGCTGCGTAACTAGCGGGAGCAATGAGCAGTTCTTC. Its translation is CASCVTSGSNEQFF.

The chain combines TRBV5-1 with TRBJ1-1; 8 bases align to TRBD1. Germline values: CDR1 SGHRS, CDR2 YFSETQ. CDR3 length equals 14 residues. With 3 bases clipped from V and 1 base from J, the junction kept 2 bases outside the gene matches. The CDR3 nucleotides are TGCGCCAGCAGCTGGGGGACAGGGAACACTGAAGCTTTCTTT. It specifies CASSWGTGNTEAFF.

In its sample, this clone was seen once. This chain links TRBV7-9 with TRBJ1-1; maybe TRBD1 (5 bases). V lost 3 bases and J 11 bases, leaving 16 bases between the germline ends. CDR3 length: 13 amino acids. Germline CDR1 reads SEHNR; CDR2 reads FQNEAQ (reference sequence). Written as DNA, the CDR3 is TGTGCCAGCAGCTTTAGGCAGGGATGGGATGCTTTCTTT. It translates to CASSFRQGWDAFF.